This T cell receptor beta chain is drawn from a study of monozygotic twins with inflammatory bowel disease. There were around 3,500 ng of total RNA used for each TCR library. TCRdb reanalyzed the 5' RACE reads and collapses them to one entry per CDR3 protein, without DNA. The specimen's table records 440,000 or so distinct CDR3 sequences. This CDR3 contains 13 residues. In germline, CDR1 is SGHDT, CDR2 YYEEEE. About this clonotype itself: Its antigen is as yet unknown.

Study-level points and caveats: Healthy co-twins, by inverse Simpson, had higher TCRbeta diversity than their siblings with IBD.

Total RNA isolation used whole blood (no T cell sorting was performed). Sequenced sample: blood. This clonotype was sampled from a human donor with ulcerative colitis or Crohn's disease, or a healthy co-twin of an affected twin (not recorded which). The chain recombines TRBV5-6 with TRBJ1-2. The CDR3 sequence is CASSERTHYGYTF.